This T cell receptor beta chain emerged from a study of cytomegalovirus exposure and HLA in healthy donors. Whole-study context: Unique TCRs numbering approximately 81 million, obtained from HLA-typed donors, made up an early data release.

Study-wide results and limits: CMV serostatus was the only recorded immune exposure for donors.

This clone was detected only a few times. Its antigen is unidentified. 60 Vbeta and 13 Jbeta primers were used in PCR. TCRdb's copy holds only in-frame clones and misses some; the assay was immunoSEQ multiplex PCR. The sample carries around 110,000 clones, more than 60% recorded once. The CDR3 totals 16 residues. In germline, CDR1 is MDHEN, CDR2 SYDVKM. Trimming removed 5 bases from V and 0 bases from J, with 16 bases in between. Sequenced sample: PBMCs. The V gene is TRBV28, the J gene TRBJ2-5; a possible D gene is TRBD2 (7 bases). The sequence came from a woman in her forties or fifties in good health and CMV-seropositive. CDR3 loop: CASSIPRGANQETQYF. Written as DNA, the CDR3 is TGTGCCAGCAGTATCCCCCGGGGGGCAAACCAAGAGACCCAGTACTTC.